This is a list of T cell receptor beta chains from one sample in a study of cytomegalovirus exposure and HLA in healthy donors. This table comes from immunoSEQ multiplex PCR, and its TCRdb copy is limited to in-frame clones, with some not included. There are 150,000 or so clones in the sample; about 87% occur only once, and roughly 6.5% lies in the top ten. The specimen was PBMCs. The receptors were sampled from a woman in her twenties or thirties in good health and CMV-seropositive. The CDR3 runs from the conserved cysteine through the conserved F or W. A D gene is named only where the DNA matches it firmly. Clone size, where shown, is once, few, many, or a class for clones that have expanded.

J: TRBJ2-1
size: few
length: 15
D: TRBD2
V: TRBV19
DNA: TGTGCCAGTAGTATTGCCCTAGCGGGGGCCTCGGAGCAGTTCTTC
CDR3: CASSIALAGASEQFF

J: TRBJ2-7
size: .
length: 13
D: .
V: TRBV5-6
DNA: TGTGCCAGCAGCTTGCACAGGTTCTACGAGCAGTACTTC
CDR3: CASSLHRFYEQYF

J: TRBJ2-1
size: few
length: 17
D: TRBD2
V: TRBV15
DNA: TGTGCCACCGGGTCGGGTAGCGGGAGGGCAGTATACAATGAGCAGTTCTTC
CDR3: CATGSGSGRAVYNEQFF

J: TRBJ2-1
size: .
length: 16
D: TRBD2
V: TRBV10-3
DNA: TGTGCCATCAGTCCGACTAGCGGGAGATCCTACAATGAGCAGTTCTTC
CDR3: CAISPTSGRSYNEQFF

J: TRBJ2-5
size: .
length: 14
D: TRBD1
V: TRBV5-4
DNA: TGTGCCAGCAGCATACGACAGGGAATTCAGACCCAGTACTTC
CDR3: CASSIRQGIQTQYF

J: TRBJ2-7
size: .
length: 14
D: TRBD1
V: TRBV15
DNA: TGTGCCACCAGCAGAATAGGACAGGGGTGGGAGCAGTACTTC
CDR3: CATSRIGQGWEQYF

J: TRBJ2-7
size: .
length: 15
D: TRBD1
V: TRBV5-4
DNA: TGTGCCAGCAGCCTAGACAGGGGGCAACCCGGCGGGCAGTACTTC
CDR3: CASSLDRGQPGGQYF

J: TRBJ1-1
size: .
length: 11
D: .
V: TRBV7-9
DNA: TGTGCCAGCAGCCCCCGGACTGAAGCTTTCTTT
CDR3: CASSPRTEAFF

J: TRBJ1-3
size: .
length: 12
D: .
V: TRBV9
DNA: TGTGCCAGCAGCGCGCTAGGAAACACCATATATTTT
CDR3: CASSALGNTIYF

J: TRBJ1-2
size: .
length: 14
D: .
V: TRBV19
DNA: TGTGCCAGTAGCCCAACAGGGATCCGGTATGGCTACACCTTC
CDR3: CASSPTGIRYGYTF

J: TRBJ1-3
size: .
length: 15
D: TRBD1
V: TRBV2
DNA: TGTGCCAGCAGTGCCGGGACAGGGGGCGGAAACACCATATATTTT
CDR3: CASSAGTGGGNTIYF

J: TRBJ2-3
size: .
length: 16
D: .
V: TRBV28
DNA: TGTGCCAGCAGTTTACCAATAGCGGAGATCACAGATACGCAGTATTTT
CDR3: CASSLPIAEITDTQYF

J: TRBJ2-1
size: .
length: 14
D: TRBD2
V: TRBV9
DNA: TGTGCCAGCTCCAAGGCTAGCGGTCACAATGAGCAGTTCTTC
CDR3: CASSKASGHNEQFF

J: TRBJ2-7
size: .
length: 14
D: .
V: TRBV28
DNA: TGTGCCAGCAGTTCAATCCCGACAAGTTACGAGCAGTACTTC
CDR3: CASSSIPTSYEQYF

J: TRBJ2-7
size: once
length: 16
D: TRBD2
V: TRBV28
DNA: TGTGCCAGCAGTTTACCCACTAGCGGATACGCCTACGAGCAGTACTTC
CDR3: CASSLPTSGYAYEQYF

J: TRBJ1-1
size: .
length: 13
D: TRBD1
V: TRBV4-1
DNA: TGCGCCAGCAGCCAAGAACGGGCCAGGGGGGCTCTGTTT
CDR3: CASSQERARGALF

J: TRBJ2-1
size: .
length: 15
D: TRBD2
V: TRBV5-1
DNA: TGCGCCAGCAGGGTAGCGGGAGGACAAAACAATGAGCAGTTCTTC
CDR3: CASRVAGGQNNEQFF

J: TRBJ2-1
size: .
length: 13
D: .
V: TRBV9
DNA: TGTGCCAGCAGCCCTACGGGGTTTAATGAGCAGTTCTTC
CDR3: CASSPTGFNEQFF

J: TRBJ2-7
size: .
length: 14
D: .
V: TRBV6-6
DNA: TGTGCCAGCAGTCCGCCAGGGGAGGGGTCCGAGCAGTACTTC
CDR3: CASSPPGEGSEQYF

J: TRBJ1-4
size: once
length: 16
D: .
V: TRBV9
DNA: TGTGCCAGCAGCGTTGGGGACATAAGGACTAATGAAAAACTGTTTTTT
CDR3: CASSVGDIRTNEKLFF

J: TRBJ2-1
size: .
length: 12
D: .
V: TRBV5-6
DNA: TGTGCCAGCAGCTTGACAGACAATGAGCAGTTCTTC
CDR3: CASSLTDNEQFF

J: TRBJ2-2
size: .
length: 13
D: .
V: TRBV15
DNA: TGTGCCACCAGCAACTCGAACACCGGGGAGCTGTTTTTT
CDR3: CATSNSNTGELFF

J: TRBJ2-1
size: .
length: 14
D: TRBD2
V: TRBV9
DNA: TGTGCCAGCAGCGTAGTAGGGACTATGGATGAGCAGTTCTTC
CDR3: CASSVVGTMDEQFF

J: TRBJ2-7
size: .
length: 14
D: TRBD2
V: TRBV6-5
DNA: TGTGCCAGCAGTTATGGGACTAACTCCTACGAGCAGTACTTC
CDR3: CASSYGTNSYEQYF

J: TRBJ2-7
size: .
length: 16
D: .
V: TRBV10-3
DNA: TGTGCCATCAGTGACCCGGGACACGGCAGCTCCTACGAGCAGTACTTC
CDR3: CAISDPGHGSSYEQYF

J: TRBJ2-5
size: once
length: 17
D: .
V: TRBV15
DNA: TGTGCCACCAGCAGAGATATAGTATTGAGGACACAAGAGACCCAGTACTTC
CDR3: CATSRDIVLRTQETQYF

J: TRBJ1-3
size: .
length: 14
D: TRBD1
V: TRBV28
DNA: TGTGCCAGCAGCGACAGGGGTCGCGGAAACACCATATATTTT
CDR3: CASSDRGRGNTIYF

J: TRBJ2-1
size: .
length: 15
D: TRBD2
V: TRBV7-3
DNA: TGTGCCAGCAGCTTAGGGCTAGCGGGGAACAATGAGCAGTTCTTC
CDR3: CASSLGLAGNNEQFF

J: TRBJ1-5
size: few
length: 13
D: .
V: TRBV28
DNA: TGTGCCAGCAGTTCCCCTCGGGATCAGCCCCAGCATTTT
CDR3: CASSSPRDQPQHF

J: TRBJ2-7
size: .
length: 19
D: .
V: TRBV4-1
DNA: TGCGCCAGCAGCCAAGATCACGTGGTGGGGGCATCCACCTCCTACGAGCAGTACTTC
CDR3: CASSQDHVVGASTSYEQYF

J: TRBJ1-2
size: .
length: 14
D: .
V: TRBV28
DNA: TGTGCCAGCAGTTTAGGCCAGTCAAACTATGGCTACACCTTC
CDR3: CASSLGQSNYGYTF

J: TRBJ1-4
size: .
length: 16
D: TRBD1
V: TRBV4-2
DNA: TGTGCCAGCAGCCAAGGTCCGACAGGGGGCAGGGAAAAACTGTTTTTT
CDR3: CASSQGPTGGREKLFF

J: TRBJ2-2
size: .
length: 13
D: .
V: TRBV2
DNA: TGTGCCAGCGGCAGGGAAAACACCGGGGAGCTGTTTTTT
CDR3: CASGRENTGELFF

J: TRBJ2-2
size: .
length: 15
D: TRBD1
V: TRBV6-6
DNA: TGTGCCAGCATCACGGGACAGGGACACACCGGGGAGCTGTTTTTT
CDR3: CASITGQGHTGELFF

J: TRBJ2-3
size: .
length: 13
D: .
V: TRBV2
DNA: TGTGCCAGTGAGGGGGACAGCACAGATACGCAGTATTTT
CDR3: CASEGDSTDTQYF

J: TRBJ2-1
size: .
length: 18
D: TRBD2
V: TRBV7-7
DNA: TGTGCCAGCAGCCCCACCGGGACGCGGGGGAGCTCCTACAATGAGCAGTTCTTC
CDR3: CASSPTGTRGSSYNEQFF

J: TRBJ1-1
size: .
length: 13
D: .
V: TRBV6-1
DNA: TGTGCCAGCAAAGTCGGGTCGAACACTGAAGCTTTCTTT
CDR3: CASKVGSNTEAFF

J: TRBJ2-7
size: .
length: 14
D: .
V: TRBV19
DNA: TGTGCCAGTAGTATAGGGGTCGGGAGAAGCGAGCAGTACTTC
CDR3: CASSIGVGRSEQYF

J: TRBJ2-6
size: .
length: 14
D: .
V: TRBV2
DNA: TGTGCCAGCAGTGACAGAACTGGGGCCAACGTCCTGACTTTC
CDR3: CASSDRTGANVLTF

J: TRBJ2-5
size: .
length: 16
D: TRBD2
V: TRBV18
DNA: TGTGCCAGCTCACTCAATGGACTAGCGGCTCAAGAGACCCAGTACTTC
CDR3: CASSLNGLAAQETQYF